The entry below gives a single T cell receptor (beta chain) sequence along with its context. Its target antigen remains unknown. Within one base of it there is no much larger clone, and no base qualities were kept. The sample belongs to a study of blood T cell repertoires in COVID-19 (dated by TCRdb to between 2020 and 2021). As for the study more broadly: Samples from collaborators originated in the United States, Italy and Spain and spanned both the acute and convalescent phases of COVID-19. The prospective study material was composed of cDNA or gDNA derived from T cells, B-cell-depleted T cells, or PBMCs. Subjects who had been exposed to COVID-19, were actively infected with it, or had recovered from it provided the deeply sampled blood TCRbeta repertoires that made up the dataset. The repertoires were made available in a free public database intended to serve as a resource for research on the immune response to SARS-CoV-2. The samples were drawn from two sources: the first 160 participants of the ongoing ImmuneRACE study, and 1,200 or so subjects contributed by 6 global collaborators. A de-identified subject ID, COVID-19 status, age in years and sex were almost always included in the sample metadata. HLA class I and class II types, where available, came from metadata supplied by the sample provider rather than from assay-based typing.

The cysteine opens and the phenylalanine closes a CDR3 of 14 amino acids. Only the CDR3 DNA is retained, 42 bases long and in frame from the first base. The germline V gene (reference sequence) gives CDR1 as GTSNPN and CDR2 as SVGIG. V has 4 bases trimmed and J has 0 bases trimmed; junction bases matching no gene number 5. TCRbeta CDR3 regions were amplified from genomic DNA by means of the immunoSEQ Assay, a bias-controlled multiplex PCR. In the paper's pipeline: Within the assay, amplification of reference gene primers was used to estimate how many nucleated cells each sample contained. To quantify the absolute abundance of each unique TCRbeta CDR3 rearrangement, sequence reads were collapsed and filtered. Productive Simpson clonality was computed per sample as the square root of Simpson's diversity index over productive rearrangements. TCRdb mirrors the immuneACCESS table, restricted to in-frame sequences. Some clones are absent from its copies; in checked studies, under half trace to an unresolved V gene, and the reason for the others is unknown. V, J and clone size are taken as reported in that table, and D and trimming were inferred from the DNA itself. The table for this sample lists 150,000 to 200,000 clones; about 83% of them were counted only once. Over 3.5% of the sample comes from the top ten.

Overall study results and their limits: How much clinical and demographic metadata was included differed by source and by participant, and the metadata was provided uncurated.

The collaborating institutions used their own protocols to collect whole blood in K2EDTA tubes. Collaborator samples were shipped for TCRbeta analysis as frozen whole blood, isolated PBMCs, or DNA extracted from either sample type. The receptor's source is a man in his late teens or twenties with active or convalescent COVID-19. The V and J segments used are TRBV30 and TRBJ1-2; the central 7 bases match TRBD1. The source material was peripheral blood. The CDR3 is CAWNGQGANYGYTF. Read as DNA, the sequence is TGTGCCTGGAATGGGCAGGGGGCTAACTATGGCTACACCTTC.